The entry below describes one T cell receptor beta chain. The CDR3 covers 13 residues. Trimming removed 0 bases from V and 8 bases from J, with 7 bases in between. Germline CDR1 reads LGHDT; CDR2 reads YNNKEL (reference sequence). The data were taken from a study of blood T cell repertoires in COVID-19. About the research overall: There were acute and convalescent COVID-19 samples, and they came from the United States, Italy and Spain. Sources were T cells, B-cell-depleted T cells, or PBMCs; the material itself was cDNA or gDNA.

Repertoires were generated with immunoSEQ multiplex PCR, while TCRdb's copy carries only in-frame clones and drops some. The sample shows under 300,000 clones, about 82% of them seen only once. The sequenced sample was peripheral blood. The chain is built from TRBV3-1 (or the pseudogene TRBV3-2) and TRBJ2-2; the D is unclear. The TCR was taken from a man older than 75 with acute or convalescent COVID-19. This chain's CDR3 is CASSQDSRGELFF. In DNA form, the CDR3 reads TGTGCCAGCAGCCAAGATTCGAGGGGGGAGCTGTTTTTT.